This note documents a single T cell receptor beta chain sequence. No antigen is known for it. No much larger clonotype is one base removed from it; base qualities were not supplied. Here V drops 3 bases and J drops 1 base, and the junction holds 5 bases not matched to any gene. Taken from the germline V gene, the CDR1 and CDR2 loops are MDHEN and SYDVKM. The CDR3 contains 15 residues, cysteine and phenylalanine counted. Left in the record is the CDR3 DNA by itself, 45 bases read in frame from the first base. At diagnosis, peripheral blood, uninvolved tumor-adjacent lung and tumor were collected and were preserved as a mix of fresh-frozen and FFPE material. For TCR repertoire profiling, the blood samples were analyzed as peripheral blood mononuclear cells. The data were taken from a study of T cells in localized non-small cell lung cancer (dated by TCRdb to the early 2020s). Looking at the study overall: The study examined T cell repertoires in 200 to 300 patients with early-stage NSCLC and compared tumors with uninvolved tumor-adjacent lungs. A mean age of approximately 66 years was recorded for the NSCLC patients, of whom around 140 were male and over 100 were female. The cohort consisted of approximately 240 treatment-naive NSCLC patients whose localized lung tumors had been resected. Summary of the overall study and its limitations: Uninvolved tumor-adjacent lung showed the highest T cell clonality, higher than tumor, which suggests more focused antigenic responses in the uninvolved tumor-adjacent lung. A median of approximately 57 of the top 100 tumor clones were detected in paired uninvolved adjacent lung, and approximately 28 of these tumor clones were also found among the top 100 clones of the paired uninvolved adjacent lung. Longer overall survival was associated with higher blood T cell density, whereas shorter survival was associated with higher adjacent-lung clonality. Because the study design was exploratory, TCR variables were selected using unadjusted p-values without false-discovery rate correction. Because multi-region tumor sequencing was not done, intratumor heterogeneity could not be ruled out.

TCR beta CDR3 regions were sequenced from DNA using the immunoSEQ Assay. From the authors' description of their analysis: To compute T cell density, TCR beta template counts were normalized to usable DNA, which was estimated by amplifying housekeeping genes. Using the preseqR package, richness was estimated by extrapolating to 120,000 templates for tissue samples and 400,000 templates for PBMC samples. Clonality was defined as one minus Pielou's evenness. Differential abundance testing on productive amino-acid clonotypes, with a minimum total count of 5 and an alpha of 0.1, was used to identify tissue-enriched TCRs. The Jaccard Index and the Morisita Overlap Index were used to quantify repertoire overlap between compartments. TCR beta CDR3s were clustered by GLIPH together with public tetramer-defined viral CDR3s, and at least three viral sequences plus V-gene enrichment were required for viral motifs. TCRdb provides this immuneACCESS table in a form limited to in-frame rearrangements. Some clones are lacking; in checked studies, under half of them reflect an unresolved V gene, and why the rest are absent is not known. The V and J calls and clone size come from that table; D and trimming were worked out from the DNA. Within this sample are 90,000 or so clones, with over 80% of them counted one time only. The ten biggest clones cover roughly 15% of the sample.

The sequence was obtained from a man aged 40 to 69 with stage I squamous cell lung carcinoma. Sample: peripheral blood, taken before any cancer treatment. Rearrangement joined TRBV28 to TRBJ1-1, with 7 central nucleotides matching TRBD1. The CDR3 reads as follows: CASSFPQGSNTEAFF. In nucleotide form, the sequence is TGTGCCAGCAGTTTCCCACAGGGGTCGAACACTGAAGCTTTCTTT.